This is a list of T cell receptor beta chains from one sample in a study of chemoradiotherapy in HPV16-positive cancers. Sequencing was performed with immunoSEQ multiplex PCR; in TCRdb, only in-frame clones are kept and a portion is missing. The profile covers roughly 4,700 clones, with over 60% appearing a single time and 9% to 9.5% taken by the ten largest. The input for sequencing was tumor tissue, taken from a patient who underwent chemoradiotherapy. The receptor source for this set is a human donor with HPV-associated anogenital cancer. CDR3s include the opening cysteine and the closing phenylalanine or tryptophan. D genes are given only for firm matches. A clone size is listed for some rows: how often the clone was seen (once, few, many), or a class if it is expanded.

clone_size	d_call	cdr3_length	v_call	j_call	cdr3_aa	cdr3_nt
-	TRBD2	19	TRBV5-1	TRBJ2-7	CASSLWFSGRARAVGEQYF	TGCGCCAGCAGCTTGTGGTTTAGCGGGAGGGCTAGGGCCGTGGGCGAGCAGTACTTC
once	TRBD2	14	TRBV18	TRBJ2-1	CASSLGLADNEQFF	TGTGCCAGCTCACTGGGACTAGCGGACAATGAGCAGTTCTTC
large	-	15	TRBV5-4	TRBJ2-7	CASSVQERRLDEQYF	TGTGCCAGCAGCGTACAAGAGAGGCGGTTAGACGAGCAGTACTTC
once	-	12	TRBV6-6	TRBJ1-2	CASSSPAGGYTF	TGTGCCAGCAGTTCCCCGGCAGGTGGCTACACCTTC
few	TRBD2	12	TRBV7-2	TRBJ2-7	CASRGGSYEQYF	TGTGCCAGCAGGGGGGGGTCCTACGAGCAGTACTTC
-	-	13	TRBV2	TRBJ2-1	CASSGPYDNEQFF	TGTGCCAGCAGTGGGCCTTACGACAATGAGCAGTTCTTC
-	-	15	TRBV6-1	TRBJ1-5	CASSKTGDSNQPQHF	TGTGCCAGCAGTAAGACAGGCGATAGCAATCAGCCCCAGCATTTT
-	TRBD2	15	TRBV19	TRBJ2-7	CASNGLAGGPGEQYF	TGTGCCAGTAATGGACTAGCGGGAGGCCCTGGCGAGCAGTACTTC
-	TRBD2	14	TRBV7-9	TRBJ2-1	CAWRIAGETGEQFF	TGTGCCTGGCGGATAGCGGGAGAGACGGGTGAGCAGTTCTTC
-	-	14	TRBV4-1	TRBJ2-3	CASSPRLGTDTQYF	TGCGCCAGCAGCCCCAGGTTAGGGACAGATACGCAGTATTTT
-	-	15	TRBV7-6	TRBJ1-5	CASSLNGALNQPQHF	TGTGCCAGCAGCTTAAACGGGGCTCTCAATCAGCCCCAGCATTTT
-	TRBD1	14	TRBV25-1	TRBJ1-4	CATKPGTGIEKLFF	TGTGCCACCAAACCAGGGACAGGGATAGAAAAACTGTTTTTT
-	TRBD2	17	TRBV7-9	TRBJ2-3	CASSFWGAGGRQDTQYF	TGTGCCAGCAGCTTCTGGGGAGCGGGAGGGCGCCAAGATACGCAGTATTTT
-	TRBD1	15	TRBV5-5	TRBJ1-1	CASSWTGSVSTEAFF	TGTGCCAGCAGCTGGACAGGGTCGGTTAGCACTGAAGCTTTCTTT
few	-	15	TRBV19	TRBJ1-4	CASSIGETANEKLFF	TGTGCCAGTAGTATAGGGGAAACGGCTAATGAAAAACTGTTTTTT
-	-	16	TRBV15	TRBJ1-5	CATSRDLEQGNQPQHF	TGTGCCACCAGCAGAGATTTGGAACAGGGCAATCAGCCCCAGCATTTT
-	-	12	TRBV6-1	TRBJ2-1	CASKVSYNEQFF	TGTGCCAGCAAGGTCAGCTACAATGAGCAGTTCTTC
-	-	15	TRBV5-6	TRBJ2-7	CASSFRSGSPYEQYF	TGTGCCAGCAGCTTTCGGTCCGGGTCACCCTACGAGCAGTACTTC
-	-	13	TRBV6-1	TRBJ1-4	CAGGRTLNEKLFF	TGTGCCGGCGGACGTACCCTGAATGAAAAACTGTTTTTT
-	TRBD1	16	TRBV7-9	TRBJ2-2	CASVLMGTGVNGELFF	TGTGCCAGCGTGTTAATGGGGACAGGGGTGAACGGGGAGCTGTTTTTT
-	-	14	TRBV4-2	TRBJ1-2	CASSQGRSNYGYTF	TGTGCCAGCAGCCAAGGACGGTCAAACTATGGCTACACCTTC
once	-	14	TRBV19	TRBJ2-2	CASSIAGNTGELFF	TGTGCCAGTAGTATAGCCGGGAACACCGGGGAGCTGTTTTTT
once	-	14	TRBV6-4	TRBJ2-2	CASSEQSNTGELFF	TGTGCCAGCAGTGAACAGAGTAACACCGGGGAGCTGTTTTTT
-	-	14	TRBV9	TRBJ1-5	CASSVGLGYQPQHF	TGTGCCAGCAGCGTAGGGCTAGGGTATCAGCCCCAGCATTTT
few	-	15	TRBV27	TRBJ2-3	CASSLLGISTDTQYF	TGTGCCAGCAGTTTATTGGGGATAAGCACAGATACGCAGTATTTT
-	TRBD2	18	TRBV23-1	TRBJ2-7	CASSRRTSGSAFGYEQYF	TGCGCCAGCAGTCGTCGGACTAGCGGGAGTGCTTTCGGTTATGAGCAGTACTTC
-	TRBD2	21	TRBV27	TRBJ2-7	CASRNPTTGTSGRFGPYEQYF	TGTGCCAGCAGGAATCCCACTACCGGGACTAGCGGGAGGTTTGGGCCCTACGAGCAGTACTTC